A single sample is the source of the 21 T cell receptor beta chains below, sequenced in a study of CD8+CD57+ T cells in acquired aplastic anemia. Patients picked for sequencing had shown CD8+CD57+ cell expansion detected by flow cytometry. CDR3 and TCR beta VDJ profiling relied on genomic DNA as the template. TCRdb used MiXCR to reprocess the reads, holding one entry per CDR3 protein. The table lists 200,000 to 300,000 distinct CDR3 sequences, around half of them singletons. Material for sequencing was sorted CD4+, CD8+, or CD8+CD57+ T cells (not recorded which) from PBMCs. The receptors were gathered from a human donor with aplastic anemia.

The rearrangement joins TRBV5-1 to TRBJ2-7, with a tentative D call TRBD2 (5 bases). The V end was cut by 0 bases, the J end by 7 bases, with 17 bases between. The CDR3 covers 15 residues. Germline lookup yields CDR1 SGHRS and CDR2 YFSETQ. This CDR3 reads CASSLANAGLGEQYF. CDR3 bases: TGCGCCAGCAGCTTGGCCAACGCAGGACTGGGGGAGCAGTACTTC.

This clonotype was counted at least ten times. The gene calls are TRBV20-1 and TRBJ2-5; 7 positions match TRBD1. The junction had 3 bases not matched to a gene; V was cut back by 1 base and J by 1 base. CDR3 length: 14 amino acids. The germline gives CDR1 DFQATT, CDR2 SNEGSKA (reference sequence). The CDR3 is CSARGDSPQETQYF. CDR3 bases: TGCAGTGCTAGAGGGGACAGTCCCCAAGAGACCCAGTACTTC.

The chain links TRBV15 to TRBJ2-3, with D tentatively TRBD2 (6 bases). CDR1 and CDR2 (germline): LNHNV, YYDKDF (reference sequence). There are 19 residues in the CDR3. V dropped 0 bases and J dropped 2 bases, with 21 bases sitting between them. CDR3 coding DNA: TGTGCCACCAGCAGAGATTCGGGACTGTTCTATGGCTACACAGATACGCAGTATTTT. Amino acids: CATSRDSGLFYGYTDTQYF.

This clonotype has ten or more counts. The rearrangement uses TRBV29-1 and TRBJ2-1; 11 bases line up with TRBD2. Trimming removed 0 bases from V and 10 bases from J; junction bases left unmatched: 5. The CDR3 runs to 14 residues. CDR1 and CDR2 (germline): SQVTM, ANQGSEA. The CDR3: CSVEDLPSGGEQFF. Here the CDR3 DNA reads TGCAGCGTTGAAGATCTGCCTAGCGGGGGGGAGCAGTTCTTC.

The chain links TRBV3-1 to TRBJ1-3; the D gene is possibly TRBD1 (5 bases). Germline V lookup: CDR1 LGHDT, CDR2 YNNKEL (reference sequence). V gave up 1 base and J gave up 0 bases, with 13 bases separating them. CDR3 length: 17 residues. The CDR3 DNA reads as TGTGCCAGCAGCCAAGTACACGGGGCTAGCTCTGGAAACACCATATATTTT. It encodes CASSQVHGASSGNTIYF. Full variable domain (rest looked up from reference TRBV3-1 and TRBJ1-3): DTAVSQTPKYLVTQMGNDKSIKCEQNLGHDTMYWYKQDSKKFLKIMFSYNNKELIINETVPNRFSPKSPDKAHLNLHINSLELGDSAVYFCASSQVHGASSGNTIYFGEGSWLTVV.

The chain carries TRBV24-1 and TRBJ2-1; perhaps TRBD2 as D (6 bases). This CDR3 has 16 residues. V was clipped by 4 bases and J by 0 bases, with 12 bases between them. Germline V gene sequence: CDR1 KGHDR, CDR2 SFDVKD. CDR3 in amino acids: CATSDLRGSSYNEQFF. In nucleotides, the CDR3 is TGTGCCACCAGTGACCTCCGGGGGAGCTCCTACAATGAGCAGTTCTTC.

This CDR3 is CASSIVHGDEQYV. DNA for the CDR3: TGTGCCAGTAGTATAGTCCACGGAGACGAGCAGTACGTC. This sequence joins TRBV19 and TRBJ2-7; D remains ambiguous. Deletions cut 1 base from V and 5 bases from J, with 9 bases between. The germline gives CDR1 LNHDA, CDR2 SQIVND (reference sequence). This CDR3 contains 13 residues.

The V gene is TRBV20-1, the J gene TRBJ2-7; D gene uncertain. The CDR3 extends over 15 amino acids. The V gene lost 5 bases and the J gene lost 6 bases, with 23 bases spanning the gap. Germline CDR1 and CDR2: DFQATT and SNEGSKA (reference sequence). The CDR3 region is CSAGTNTDSLGEQYF. The CDR3 bases are TGCAGTGCTGGAACCAACACCGACTCCCTCGGCGAGCAGTACTTC.

The chain has TRBV5-1 and TRBJ2-7; 7 bases align to TRBD1. This CDR3 is 14 amino acids long. The germline V gene encodes CDR1 SGHRS and CDR2 YFSETQ. Trimming took 4 bases from V and 3 from J; bases not matched to a gene: 7. CDR3: CASSPGDSIYEQYF. The CDR3 coding sequence is TGCGCCAGCAGCCCTGGGGACAGCATCTACGAGCAGTACTTC.

The rearrangement joins TRBV12-5 to TRBJ1-3; D is undetermined. The length of the CDR3 is 14 residues. V was shortened by 7 bases and J by 2 bases, with 12 bases between the two germline ends. Germline values: CDR1 LGHNT, CDR2 FRNRAP. The CDR3 coding sequence is TGTGCTAGTGCCACGGGAGGCGCTGGAAACACCATATATTTT. Translation: CASATGGAGNTIYF.

This clonotype was picked up one time. A single base separates this from a much larger clone, so it may be a read error. V is TRBV4-3 and J is TRBJ1-1; D not resolved. Per germline, CDR1 LGHNA and CDR2 YSLEER. The V end lost 6 bases, the J end lost 7 bases, and 18 bases lay between the germline ends. The length of the CDR3 is 14 residues. The CDR3 nucleotides are TGCGCCAGCAGTTACGGCGGAGGTATGGGTGAAGCTTTCTTT. Translating it yields CASSYGGGMGEAFF.

Ten or more counts support this clonotype. V and J are TRBV7-9 and TRBJ1-1; D remains unclear. Deletions cut 3 bases from V and 1 base from J, with 12 bases between. The CDR3 spans 15 residues. The germline CDR1 and CDR2 sequences are SEHNR and FQNEAQ (reference sequence). The CDR3 DNA reads TGTGCCAGCAGCTTTGGTCCGAGAAAGAACACTGAAGCTTTCTTT. It specifies CASSFGPRKNTEAFF.

This clonotype has only one observation. The V call is TRBV25-1, the J call TRBJ2-5; a possible D gene is TRBD2 (5 bases). The CDR3 contains 14 residues. The germline gives CDR1 MGHDK, CDR2 SYGVNS. Trimming pared 5 bases from V and 5 bases from J, leaving 15 bases between. DNA of the CDR3: TGTGCCAGCAGTATCCGTGCGGGTAGGGAGACCCAGTACTTC. As protein: CASSIRAGRETQYF.

The chain links TRBV9 to TRBJ1-1; maybe TRBD1 (6 bases). V shed 4 bases and J shed 1 base, with 17 bases lying between them. The CDR3 sequence is 16 residues long. The germline V gene encodes CDR1 SGDLS and CDR2 YYNGEE. This chain's CDR3 is CASSSTSGGANTEAFF. CDR3 sequence (DNA): TGTGCCAGCAGCTCGACTAGCGGGGGGGCGAACACTGAAGCTTTCTTT.

This clonotype occurred a few times. This chain links TRBV30 with TRBJ2-1, with 9 bases matching TRBD2. V lost 8 bases to trimming and J lost 8 bases; unmatched junction nucleotides: 16. Germline V gene sequence: CDR1 GTSNPN, CDR2 SVGIG (reference sequence). This CDR3 has 15 amino acids. CDR3: CAAHPAGPSGDEQFF. The DNA of the CDR3 is TGTGCCGCACACCCCGCAGGGCCTAGCGGGGATGAGCAGTTCTTC.

This clonotype was seen many times. Written as DNA, the CDR3 is TGTGCCAGCAGTGATTCAGCTTTCTTT. Its translation is CASSDSAFF. V and J are TRBV6-1 and TRBJ1-1; D ambiguous. The length of the CDR3 is 9 residues. Trimming removed 3 bases from V and 10 bases from J, with 3 bases in between. Germline V CDR1 and CDR2: MNHNS, SASEGT.

The chain is built from TRBV19 and TRBJ1-5; D remains unclear. V was trimmed by 7 bases and J by 4 bases, leaving 17 bases between them. The CDR3 extends over 15 amino acids. CDR1 and CDR2 (germline): LNHDA, SQIVND (reference sequence). CDR3 residues: CASTSITADNQPQHF. CDR3 in DNA: TGTGCCAGTACTTCTATTACAGCAGATAATCAGCCCCAGCATTTT. Supplemented by reference TRBV19 and TRBJ1-5, the full variable domain reads DGGITQSPKYLFRKEGQNVTLSCEQNLNHDAMYWYRQDPGQGLRLIYYSQIVNDFQKGDIAEGYSVSREKKESFPLTVTSAQKNPTAFYLCASTSITADNQPQHFGDGTRLSIL.

The V call is TRBV7-9, the J call TRBJ1-6, with D unclear. This CDR3 has 14 residues. Trimming removed 6 bases from V and 5 bases from J, with 11 bases in between. CDR1 and CDR2 (germline): SEHNR, FQNEAQ (reference sequence). The CDR3 nucleotides are TGTGCCAGCAGGCCACGCCAGGATAATTCACCCCTCCACTTT. This encodes CASRPRQDNSPLHF. The full variable domain, rest sourced from reference TRBV7-9 and TRBJ1-6, is DTGVSQNPRHKITKRGQNVTFRCDPISEHNRLYWYRQTLGQGPEFLTYFQNEAQLEKSRLLSDRFSAERPKGSFSTLEIQRTEQGDSAMYLCASRPRQDNSPLHFGNGTRLTVT.

This clonotype was found many times. The CDR3 nucleotides are TGTGCCAGCAGCTTATTGCCGGGGGCCTACGAGCAGTACTTC. It translates to CASSLLPGAYEQYF. The genes are TRBV7-6 and TRBJ2-7; tentative D call: TRBD2 (6 bases). This CDR3 has 14 amino acids. Deletions cut 2 bases from V and 2 bases from J, with 10 bases between. Germline V gene lookup returns CDR1 SGHVS and CDR2 FNYEAQ.

About this clonotype itself: This may be a read error, as it is one base from a much larger clone. The J gene is TRBJ2-3, the V gene TRBV13, with 7 nucleotides matching TRBD2. From germline, CDR1 is PRHDT and CDR2 FYEKMQ (reference sequence). This CDR3 contains 15 residues. The CDR3 sequence is CASSLERGTSDTRYF. The CDR3 coding sequence is TGTGCCAGCAGCTTAGAGCGGGGTACTTCCGATACGCGGTATTTT. The variable domain in full, with the rest retrieved from reference TRBV13 and TRBJ2-3, is AAGVIQSPRHLIKEKRETATLKCYPIPRHDTVYWYQQGPGQDPQFLISFYEKMQSDKGSIPDRFSAQQFSDYHSELNMSSLELGDSALYFCASSLERGTSDTRYFGPGTRLTVL.

At least ten counts were recorded for this clonotype. The chain links TRBV30 to TRBJ1-1, with a possible D match to TRBD1 (6 bases). V was clipped by 4 bases and J by 3 bases, with 6 bases between them. The CDR3 length is 11 residues. CDR1 GTSNPN and CDR2 SVGIG come from the germline V gene (reference sequence). The CDR3 coding sequence is TGTGCCTGGAACAGGGACACTGAAGCTTTCTTT. Translation: CAWNRDTEAFF. The full variable domain, completed using reference TRBV30 and TRBJ1-1, is SQTIHQWPATLVQPVGSPLSLECTVEGTSNPNLYWYRQAAGRGLQLLFYSVGIGQISSEVPQNLSASRPQDRQFILSSKKLLLSDSGFYLCAWNRDTEAFFGQGTRLTVV.